These T cell receptor beta chains were read from a single sample in a study of blood T cell repertoires in COVID-19. The data were produced by immunoSEQ multiplex PCR, yet TCRdb's version contains in-frame clones alone and is incomplete. The sample lists 240,000 or so clones, about 80% occurring once. Sequenced input: peripheral blood. These receptors originate from an elderly woman with acute or convalescent COVID-19. Both conserved end residues are trimmed from each CDR3. Fields, in order: V gene, clone size, J gene, CDR3 protein. Expanded clones get a size class; other rows say once, few or many, or leave the size out.

TRBV11-2	few	TRBJ2-1	ASSLVRQPNEQF
TRBV7-2	-	TRBJ2-5	ASSLTSGGGETQY
TRBV7-2	-	TRBJ1-1	ASSLRGPNTEAF
TRBV11-1	-	TRBJ2-1	ASSLLNEQF
TRBV5-1	once	TRBJ1-5	ASSFGGPGQPQH
TRBV9	-	TRBJ1-3	ASQGDSNTIY
TRBV6-6	-	TRBJ1-3	ASITGRGSGNTIY
TRBV5-8	few	TRBJ1-6	ASSLMGTGVNSPLH
TRBV7-9	-	TRBJ1-2	ASSLGQRPNYGYT
TRBV2	-	TRBJ2-1	ASSPTSGSYNEQF
TRBV27	-	TRBJ2-1	ASSTMTSGYYNEQF
TRBV3-1/TRBV3-2	once	TRBJ1-2	ASSQARQSLDGYT
TRBV27	-	TRBJ2-7	ASSLLGGSYEQY
TRBV7-2	-	TRBJ1-1	ASSFYPSINTEAF
TRBV18	-	TRBJ2-5	ASSNQGRETQY
TRBV27	few	TRBJ1-1	ASSPRVGNREAF
TRBV7-7	-	TRBJ1-1	ASSLVVGSNTEAF
TRBV5-4	-	TRBJ2-7	ASSLSGTTPYEQY
TRBV5-1	-	TRBJ1-1	ASSLYTGNTEAF
TRBV2	-	TRBJ2-6	ASSVSRVSGANVLT
TRBV24-1	-	TRBJ2-1	ATSDWGGGFYNEQF
TRBV28	-	TRBJ2-2	ASTQGGTALSGELF
TRBV11-2	-	TRBJ1-1	ASSPAGQLNTEAF
TRBV7-8	-	TRBJ2-5	ASSPTTSGTVETQY
TRBV15	-	TRBJ2-5	ATSRVQGNQETQY
TRBV20-1	-	TRBJ2-2	SASGQGRTGELF
TRBV27	-	TRBJ1-2	ASSLHGTGGLAYGYT
TRBV20-1	-	TRBJ1-4	SVRDEKLF
TRBV7-7	-	TRBJ2-2	ASSSWSGNMAGELF
TRBV12-2	-	TRBJ2-7	ASRLDGEVLSSYEQY
TRBV5-4	-	TRBJ2-4	ASSPSGGTNIQY
TRBV27	-	TRBJ1-3	ASRNLGGAPSGNTIY
TRBV4-1	-	TRBJ1-2	ASSQPGQTNYGYT
TRBV15	-	TRBJ2-5	ATSRERGLGNQETQY
TRBV7-9	-	TRBJ1-6	ASSTGNFNSPLH
TRBV28	-	TRBJ2-5	ASSLPTQLAETQY
TRBV5-5	-	TRBJ1-2	ASSFSGQGYT
TRBV19	-	TRBJ1-2	ASSTTGRGYT
TRBV28	-	TRBJ2-7	ASSPTPGQGGYEQY
TRBV28	few	TRBJ1-2	ASIEGDYGYT
TRBV7-2	-	TRBJ1-5	ASSVDRGSNQPQH
TRBV7-2	-	TRBJ2-2	ASSLSSTGELF
TRBV19	-	TRBJ2-3	ASSTFASGRDLPTDTQY
TRBV11-2	-	TRBJ2-7	ASSLSGGAEEQY
TRBV10-1	-	TRBJ1-4	ASSEKKQINEKLF
TRBV19	-	TRBJ2-1	ASRPGQGWNEQF